This entry describes one T cell receptor (beta chain). The record originates from a study of post-analysis software for immune sequencing data. Researchers reported that TCR beta cDNA libraries carried unique molecular identifiers. TCRdb called the PCR reads again in MiXCR, with one record for every CDR3 protein. The table includes more than 450,000 distinct CDR3 sequences, 34% detected once. Material for sequencing was blood. The TCR sequence derives from a girl aged 2-17 years with multiple sclerosis.

The CDR3 coding sequence is TGTGCCAGCAGCGCCCCCCCGGAGAGAAAACTGTTTTTT. This gives the protein CASSAPPERKLFF. The rearrangement links TRBV9 to TRBJ1-4; D unclear. Germline V gene data show CDR1 as SGDLS and CDR2 as YYNGEE. This CDR3 region has 13 residues. The V end lost 3 bases, the J end lost 10 bases, and 13 bases lay between the germline ends.